What follows are 17 T cell receptor beta chains derived from one specimen sequenced in a study of blood T cells in healthy people across ages. A sample-barcoded 5' primer and a J-beta primer mix were used in a second PCR of roughly 6 to 11 cycles. From the 5' RACE reads, TCRdb called clonotypes with MiXCR, one entry per CDR3 protein. Of fewer than 1.5 million distinct CDR3 sequences listed, roughly 45% are singletons. Sequencing input: blood. The receptors stem from a woman under 30 in good health.

CDR3 loop: CASLPRESGANVLTF. The CDR3 DNA reads as TGTGCCAGCTTACCGAGGGAGAGTGGGGCCAACGTCCTGACTTTC. The chain has TRBV5-6 and TRBJ2-6, with D possibly being TRBD2 (5 bases). Per germline, CDR1 SGHDT and CDR2 YYEEEE. The CDR3 sequence is 15 residues long. V lost 7 bases to trimming and J lost 3 bases, with 14 bases between them.

This rearrangement joins TRBV27 to TRBJ1-2; possible D gene TRBD1, 5 bases. Germline assignment: CDR1 MNHEY and CDR2 SMNVEV (reference sequence). This CDR3 has 14 amino acids. Trimming took off 3 bases at V and 4 bases at J, with 12 bases between the two ends. CDR3 DNA sequence: TGTGCCAGCAGTTTCGGGGGGTTTGGCTATGGCTACACCTTC. Protein product: CASSFGGFGYGYTF.

The sample holds many counts of this clonotype. The chain couples TRBV3-1 to TRBJ2-3; perhaps TRBD1 as D (6 bases). V lost 1 base and J 14 bases, leaving 13 bases between the germline ends. The CDR3 runs 12 residues. CDR1 and CDR2 (germline): LGHDT, YNNKEL (reference sequence). The CDR3 loop reads CASSQGDTAVYF. The CDR3 region has the DNA TGTGCCAGCAGCCAAGGGGACACGGCAGTGTATTTT.

On this clonotype itself: Being one base from a much bigger clone, this may be a read error. CDR3 residues: CASSPGRAATDTQYF. As DNA, the CDR3 is TGTGCCAGCAGCCCGGGACGAGCGGCCACAGATACGCAGTATTTT. V is TRBV7-7 and J is TRBJ2-3; the D call may be TRBD1 or TRBD2 (5 bases each). Between the trimmed V and J ends, which lost 5 bases and 2 bases, there was a span of 14 bases. The germline V gene has CDR1 SSHAT and CDR2 FNYEAQ (reference sequence). This CDR3 is built from 15 residues.

This clonotype was seen a handful of times. The chain couples TRBV4-1 to TRBJ2-5; D is unclear. CDR1 is MGHRA and CDR2 is YSYEKL in the germline V gene. The CDR3 runs 13 residues. V was pared by 0 bases and J by 9 bases, with 11 bases between. The CDR3 is CASSQDSGYPQYF. The CDR3 nucleotides are TGCGCCAGCAGCCAAGATTCGGGCTATCCCCAGTACTTC.

This clonotype is a singleton in its sample. The chain employs TRBV27 and TRBJ1-1, with 9 bases identical to TRBD1. Trimming cost V 5 bases and J 2 bases; bases outside gene matches: 12. Germline V gene lookup returns CDR1 MNHEY and CDR2 SMNVEV (reference sequence). This CDR3 region has 17 residues. CDR3: CASSRIIIQGANTEAFF. The CDR3 DNA reads as TGTGCCAGCAGTCGAATTATTATACAGGGGGCCAACACTGAAGCTTTCTTT.

This clonotype appeared many times. This sequence joins TRBV20-1 and TRBJ2-5; TRBD2 agrees at 8 bases. This CDR3 region has 12 residues. The germline gives CDR1 DFQATT, CDR2 SNEGSKA (reference sequence). The V gene end was trimmed by 6 bases and the J gene end by 5 bases; junction bases not matched to a gene: 5. The CDR3 spells CSAGGGIETQYF. DNA of the CDR3: TGCAGTGCGGGCGGGGGGATTGAGACCCAGTACTTC.

The rearrangement joins TRBV6-5 to TRBJ1-2; 8 nucleotides match TRBD1. CDR1 is MNHEY, CDR2 SVGAGI, per germline. This CDR3 region has 12 residues. With V trimmed by 9 bases and J by 5 bases, 5 bases remained unmatched. CDR3 sequence: CARIQGVYGYTF. DNA of the CDR3: TGTGCCAGAATACAGGGGGTGTATGGCTACACCTTC.

This clonotype was seen only a few times. The rearrangement links TRBV5-1 to TRBJ2-7; 10 bases align to TRBD2. The germline V gene encodes CDR1 SGHRS and CDR2 YFSETQ. The CDR3 runs to 18 residues. J gave up 2 bases and V 1 base, and 12 bases lay outside the gene matches. The CDR3 protein is CASSLITTGTSATYEQYF. In nucleotides, the CDR3 is TGCGCCAGCAGCTTGATCACTACCGGGACTAGCGCTACCTACGAGCAGTACTTC.

This clonotype was seen a few times. The chain combines TRBV6-5 with TRBJ1-2; unclear D gene. The CDR3 contains 13 residues. CDR1 is MNHEY, CDR2 SVGAGI, per germline. The ends were cut back, 11 bases at V and 1 base at J, with 14 bases in the middle. In nucleotides, the CDR3 is TGTGCCTCTTCACCGCAGAATAACTATGGCTACACCTTC. It encodes CASSPQNNYGYTF.

This chain connects TRBV28 to TRBJ2-7, with unresolved D. The germline V gene encodes CDR1 MDHEN and CDR2 SYDVKM. With 9 bases removed from V and 4 bases from J, the gap between germline ends came to 16 bases. The CDR3 is 13 amino acids. The CDR3 loop is CASRAAGTYEQYF. CDR3 DNA sequence: TGTGCCAGTCGGGCGGCCGGAACTTACGAGCAGTACTTC.

This clonotype has more than one count but fewer than ten. The chain combines TRBV12-3 or TRBV12-4 with TRBJ2-3; a weak D match, TRBD2 (6 bases). Between the trimmed V and J ends, which lost 5 bases and 7 bases, there was a span of 16 bases. This CDR3 has 14 amino acids. The CDR3 DNA follows: TGTGCCAGCAGTCGCCCCGGGGGTGTAAATACGCAGTATTTT. Its protein product is CASSRPGGVNTQYF.

The chain couples TRBV5-1 to TRBJ2-3; perhaps TRBD2 as D (6 bases). The CDR3 spans 17 residues. Trimming took 2 bases from V and 2 from J, leaving 18 bases between them. CDR1 and CDR2 from the germline V gene are SGHRS and YFSETQ. In DNA, the CDR3 is TGCGCCAGCAGCTTCTGGGGGGTTCCCATTATCACAGATACGCAGTATTTT. This translates into CASSFWGVPIITDTQYF.

The chain carries TRBV13 and TRBJ2-1; 11 bases are a match to TRBD1. Germline lookup yields CDR1 PRHDT and CDR2 FYEKMQ (reference sequence). The CDR3 is 15 residues long. After removal of 5 bases from V and 3 bases from J, the junction contained 3 bases not matched to a gene. The CDR3: CASSAGQGDYNEQFF. In DNA, the CDR3 is TGTGCCAGCAGCGCGGGACAGGGGGACTACAATGAGCAGTTCTTC.

With regard to this clonotype: One base away lies a much larger clone, so this may be a sequencing read error. The chain links TRBV10-3 to TRBJ2-1; the match to TRBD2 covers 10 bases. The CDR3 length is 14 residues. Germline V gives CDR1 ENHRY, CDR2 SYGVKD. After removal of 5 bases from V and 13 bases from J, the junction contained 11 bases not matched to a gene. The CDR3 region has the DNA TGTGCCATCAGTCTAGCGGGAGAACTGGAGACCCAGTTCTTC. This codes for CAISLAGELETQFF.

V is TRBV30 and J is TRBJ1-2; 7 positions agree with TRBD1. The trim removed 4 bases at V and 7 bases at J, leaving 12 bases unmatched. Looked up from germline, CDR1 is GTSNPN and CDR2 is SVGIG (reference sequence). The CDR3 is 14 amino acids. Here the CDR3 reads CAWTGGTSRAGYTF. The CDR3 DNA follows: TGTGCCTGGACAGGGGGGACTTCGCGGGCTGGCTACACCTTC.

The V call is TRBV27, the J call TRBJ2-1, with D possibly TRBD2 on 6 matching bases. Between the trimmed V and J ends, which lost 7 bases and 4 bases, there was a span of 17 bases. The CDR3 loop spans 15 amino acids. From germline, CDR1 is MNHEY and CDR2 SMNVEV (reference sequence). The CDR3 is CASTPGLYLYNEQFF. CDR3 DNA: TGTGCCAGCACCCCGGGACTTTACCTGTACAATGAGCAGTTCTTC.